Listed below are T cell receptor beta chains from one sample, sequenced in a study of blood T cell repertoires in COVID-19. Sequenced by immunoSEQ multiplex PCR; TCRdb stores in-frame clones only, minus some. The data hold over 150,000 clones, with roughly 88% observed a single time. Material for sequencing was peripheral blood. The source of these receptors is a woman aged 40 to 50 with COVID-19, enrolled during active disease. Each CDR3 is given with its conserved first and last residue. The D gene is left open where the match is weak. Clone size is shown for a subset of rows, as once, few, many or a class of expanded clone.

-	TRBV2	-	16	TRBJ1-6	TGTGCCAGCAGTGACAGGGGAACAAACTATAATTCACCCCTCCACTTT	CASSDRGTNYNSPLHF
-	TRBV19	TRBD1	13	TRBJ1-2	TGTGCCAGTAGTATCAGGGACAGATCCGGCTACACCTTC	CASSIRDRSGYTF
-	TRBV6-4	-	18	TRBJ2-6	TGTGCCAGCAGTGACCCGCTGACAGGTTACTCTGGGGCCAACGTCCTGACTTTC	CASSDPLTGYSGANVLTF
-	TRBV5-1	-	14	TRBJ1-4	TGCGCCAGCAGCCGGGGTGCGAGGGATGAAAAACTGTTTTTT	CASSRGARDEKLFF
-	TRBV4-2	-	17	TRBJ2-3	TGTGCCAGCAGCCGAAGGGGGTGGCAGGGTGGCACAGATACGCAGTATTTT	CASSRRGWQGGTDTQYF
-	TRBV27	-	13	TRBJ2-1	TGTGCCAGCACCTACAACCAGGGCAATGAGCAGTTCTTC	CASTYNQGNEQFF
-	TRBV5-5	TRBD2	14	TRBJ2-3	TGTGCCAGCACCCTCCCGGCGGGAGTAGATACGCAGTATTTT	CASTLPAGVDTQYF
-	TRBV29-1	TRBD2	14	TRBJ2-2	TGCAGCGTCACCACTAGCGGGGGAACCGGGGAGCTGTTTTTT	CSVTTSGGTGELFF
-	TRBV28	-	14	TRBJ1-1	TGTGCCACCCATGGGAGGGCCGGGAACACTGAAGCTTTCTTT	CATHGRAGNTEAFF
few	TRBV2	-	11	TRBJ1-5	TGTGCCAGCAGGACTAATCAGCCCCAGCATTTT	CASRTNQPQHF
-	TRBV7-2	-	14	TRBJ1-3	TGTGCCAGCAGCTTATCGGTCTCTGGAAACACCATATATTTT	CASSLSVSGNTIYF
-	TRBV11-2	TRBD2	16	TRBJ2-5	TGTGCCAGCAGCCCGATAAGACGGGGGGTTGAAGAGACCCAGTACTTC	CASSPIRRGVEETQYF
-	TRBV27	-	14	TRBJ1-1	TGTGCCAGCAGTTTTTCGAACAGGAACACTGAAGCTTTCTTT	CASSFSNRNTEAFF
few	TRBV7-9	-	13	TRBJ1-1	TGTGCCAGCACCTGGGAAGGAGGGCCGGAAGCTTTCTTT	CASTWEGGPEAFF
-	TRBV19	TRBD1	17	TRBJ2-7	TGTGCCAGTAGTATAGATCTCATCGGGACAGGGGTCTACGAGCAGTACTTC	CASSIDLIGTGVYEQYF
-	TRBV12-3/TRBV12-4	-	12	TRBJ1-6	TGTGCCAGCAGTTACAGGGATTCACCCCTCCACTTT	CASSYRDSPLHF
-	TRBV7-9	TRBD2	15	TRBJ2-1	TGTGCCAGCAGAGACCCGGGGGGCTCCTACAATGAGCAGTTCTTC	CASRDPGGSYNEQFF
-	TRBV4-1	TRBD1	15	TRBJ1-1	TGCGCCAGCAGCCAAGCCAGGGGGCTAAACACTGAAGCTTTCTTT	CASSQARGLNTEAFF
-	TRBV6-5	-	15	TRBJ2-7	TGTGCCAGCAGTTACTCGACCAGGGGACCCTACGAGCAGTACTTC	CASSYSTRGPYEQYF
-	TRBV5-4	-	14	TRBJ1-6	TGTGCCAGCAGCACCACGGTCCCTAATTCACCCCTCCACTTT	CASSTTVPNSPLHF
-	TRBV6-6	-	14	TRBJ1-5	TGTGCCAGCGATCGTGACAGTAGCAATCAGCCCCAGCATTTT	CASDRDSSNQPQHF
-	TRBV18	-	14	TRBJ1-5	TGTGCCAGCTCATACCAGCAGGGGAATCAGCCCCAGCATTTT	CASSYQQGNQPQHF
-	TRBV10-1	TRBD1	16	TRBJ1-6	TGCGCCAGCAGTGAGTCTGAAGGGACAGCTCCTTCACCCCTCCACTTT	CASSESEGTAPSPLHF
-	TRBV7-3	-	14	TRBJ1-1	TGTGCCAGCAACCTCGGGCAGGGAAGCACTGAAGCTTTCTTT	CASNLGQGSTEAFF
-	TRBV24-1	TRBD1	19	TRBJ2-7	TGTGCCACCAGTGATTTGGCACATTCGTACAGGGGGAAATACTACGAGCAGTACTTC	CATSDLAHSYRGKYYEQYF
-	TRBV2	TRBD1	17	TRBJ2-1	TGTGCCAGCAGTCTTCGATTGACAGGGGTGGGAGTTAATGAGCAGTTCTTC	CASSLRLTGVGVNEQFF
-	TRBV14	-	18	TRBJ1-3	TGTGCCAGCAGCCCGGTCTCAGGACAGCGCCTCTCTGGAAACACCATATATTTT	CASSPVSGQRLSGNTIYF
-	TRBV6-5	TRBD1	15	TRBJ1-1	TGTGCCAGCACTCCAGAGAGGGGGCTGAACACTGAAGCTTTCTTT	CASTPERGLNTEAFF
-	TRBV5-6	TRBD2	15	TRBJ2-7	TGTGCCAGCAGCTTCGACGGGGGGACGGGGTACGAGCAGTACTTC	CASSFDGGTGYEQYF
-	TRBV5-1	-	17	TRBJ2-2	TGCGCCAGCAACTCTAAGCGGGCGTCGATGAACACCGGGGAGCTGTTTTTT	CASNSKRASMNTGELFF
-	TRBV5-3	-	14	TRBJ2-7	TGTGCCAGAAGCCCAGAAGAGGGTCTCTACGAGCAGTACTTC	CARSPEEGLYEQYF
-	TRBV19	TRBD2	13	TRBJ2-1	TGTGCCAGTACCCCGGTGGGAGCGGGAGCGCAGTTCTTC	CASTPVGAGAQFF
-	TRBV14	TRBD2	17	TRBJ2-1	TGTGCCAGCAGCCAGCTCCAGTTTAGCGGGGGGTACAATGAGCAGTTCTTC	CASSQLQFSGGYNEQFF
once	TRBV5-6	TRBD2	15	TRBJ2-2	TGTGCCAGCAGCCGCGACGCGGGGGGCCCCGGGGAGCTGTTTTTT	CASSRDAGGPGELFF
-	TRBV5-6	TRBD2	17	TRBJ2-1	TGTGCCAGCAGCTTGTTATTACGGGAGGTCTCCTACAATGAGCAGTTCTTC	CASSLLLREVSYNEQFF
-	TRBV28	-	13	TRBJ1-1	TGTGCCAGCAGTTTAAAGGACTACACTGAAGCTTTCTTT	CASSLKDYTEAFF
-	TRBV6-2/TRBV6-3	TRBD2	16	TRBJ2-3	TGTGCCAGCAGTTACCCCCTAGCGGGCAGCACAGATACGCAGTATTTT	CASSYPLAGSTDTQYF
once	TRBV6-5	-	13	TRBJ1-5	TGTGCCAGCTTCCAGGGCAGCAATCAGCCCCAGCATTTT	CASFQGSNQPQHF
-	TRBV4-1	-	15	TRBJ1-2	TGCGCCAGCAACCCTTGGACAGAAGCTAACTATGGCTACACCTTC	CASNPWTEANYGYTF
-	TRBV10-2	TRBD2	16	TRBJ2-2	TGCGCCAGCAGTAGAGGGACTAGCGGGGGGGCCGGGGAGCTGTTTTTT	CASSRGTSGGAGELFF
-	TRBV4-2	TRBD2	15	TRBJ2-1	TGTGCCAGCAGCCAAGAACTAGCGACCTACAATGAGCAGTTCTTC	CASSQELATYNEQFF
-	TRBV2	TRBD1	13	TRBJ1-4	TGTGCCAGCGGACAGGATTATAATGAAAAACTGTTTTTT	CASGQDYNEKLFF
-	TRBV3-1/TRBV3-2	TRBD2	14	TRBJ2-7	TGTGCCAGCAGTGAGAGCGGGGTCCACTACGAGCAGTACTTC	CASSESGVHYEQYF
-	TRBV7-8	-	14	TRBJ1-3	TGTGCCAGCAGCTTAGTTGGCCTCGGAAACACCATATATTTT	CASSLVGLGNTIYF
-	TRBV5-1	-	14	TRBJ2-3	TGCGCCAGCAGCTCGGACAGATACACAGATACGCAGTATTTT	CASSSDRYTDTQYF
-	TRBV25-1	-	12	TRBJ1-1	TGTGCCAGCAGCAGGGGGAACACTGAAGCTTTCTTT	CASSRGNTEAFF
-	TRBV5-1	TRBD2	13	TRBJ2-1	TGCGCCAGCAGGCGCGGGAGCACCTATGAGCAGTTCTTC	CASRRGSTYEQFF
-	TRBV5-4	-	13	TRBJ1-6	TGTGCCAGCAGCTTGGCCGATAATTCACCCCTCCACTTT	CASSLADNSPLHF
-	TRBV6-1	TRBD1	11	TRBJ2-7	TGTGCCAGCAGTGAATTACGGACAGGAGCCTTC	CASSELRTGAF
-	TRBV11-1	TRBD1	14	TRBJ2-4	TGTGCCAGCAGCCTTCGGGACAGTAGGAACATTCAGTACTTC	CASSLRDSRNIQYF
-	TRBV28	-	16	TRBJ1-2	TGTGCCAGCAGTTTACCCCCCCCAGGAGGGGACTATGGCTACACCTTC	CASSLPPPGGDYGYTF